This passage covers 14 T cell receptor beta chains from one sample sequenced in a study of cytotoxic CD8 clonotypes in ibrutinib-treated CLL. Data came from immunoSEQ multiplex PCR; TCRdb stores just in-frame clones and leaves some out. The sample shows approximately 320,000 clones, 67% of them seen only once. The sample was PBMCs, taken after 36 months of ibrutinib treatment. The receptor source for this set is a human donor with chronic lymphocytic leukemia.

The chain is built from TRBV5-6 and TRBJ1-1; D possibly corresponds to TRBD1 (5 bases). Trimming took off 0 bases at V and 5 bases at J, with 8 bases between the two ends. Looked up from germline, CDR1 is SGHDT and CDR2 is YYEEEE. The CDR3 spans 13 residues. CDR3 coding DNA: TGTGCCAGCAGCTTGGAGGGGAGGACTGAAGCTTTCTTT. Translated, it gives CASSLEGRTEAFF.

This chain joins TRBV11-2 and TRBJ2-7; a weak D match, TRBD1 (6 bases). V was shortened by 1 base and J by 2 bases, with 15 bases between the two germline ends. The length of the CDR3 is 16 residues. Germline values: CDR1 SGHAT, CDR2 FQNNGV. This chain's CDR3 is CASSLAHRVGAYEQYF. CDR3 sequence (DNA): TGTGCCAGCAGCTTAGCCCACAGGGTAGGGGCCTACGAGCAGTACTTC.

The chain joins TRBV7-9 to TRBJ1-1; 8 bases line up with TRBD1. Germline CDR1 is SEHNR and CDR2 is FQNEAQ (reference sequence). V lost 5 bases, J lost 4 bases, and 6 bases stayed unmatched. CDR3 length equals 14 residues. The CDR3 bases are TGTGCCAGCAGCCCCGACAGGGGAGGCACTGAAGCTTTCTTT. Residues: CASSPDRGGTEAFF.

With respect to this clone: A read error may account for a junction end that differs from germline. This chain links TRBV28 with TRBJ2-1, with D uncertain. This CDR3 has 13 amino acids. Germline V gene sequence: CDR1 MDHEN, CDR2 SYDVKM. The CDR3 reads CASSLSMVSATVF. CDR3 nucleotides: TGTGCCAGCAGTTTATCAATGGTATCCGCTACGGTCTTC.

About this clone itself: A read error may explain this, as a much larger clone is one base away. Other DNA sequences within the sample encode an identical CDR3. The J gene is TRBJ2-7, the V gene TRBV6-5, with D unresolved. Germline V CDR1 and CDR2: MNHEY, SVGAGI. The CDR3 loop spans 11 amino acids. V gave up 4 bases and J gave up 2 bases, with 3 bases separating them. CDR3 nucleotides: TGTGCCAGCAGTTCCACCTACGAGCAGTACTTC. It specifies CASSSTYEQYF.

The genes are TRBV29-1 and TRBJ1-1; D is uncertain. This CDR3 spans 12 amino acids. V lost 1 base and J lost 11, with 14 bases in between. In germline, CDR1 is SQVTM, CDR2 ANQGSEA. CDR3 in DNA: TGCAGCGTTGAAGGAGAGGCCAGGATGGCTTTCTTT. The encoded protein is CSVEGEARMAFF.

This chain links TRBV29-1 with TRBJ2-2, with TRBD1 matching 11 bases. CDR1 is SQVTM and CDR2 is ANQGSEA in the germline V gene. CDR3 length equals 14 residues. J gave up 2 bases and V 6 bases, and 2 bases lay outside the gene matches. The CDR3 DNA is TGCAGCGTCTGGACAGGGGGCAACACCGGGGAGCTGTTTTTT. Encoded protein: CSVWTGGNTGELFF.

This clone has at least ten counts. At the DNA level, this CDR3 is encoded by other sequences in the same sample as well. CDR3 DNA: TGTGCCAGCAGCCGAGGAAACACCATATATTTT. Amino acids: CASSRGNTIYF. This chain connects TRBV9 to TRBJ1-3, with D hard to call. Trimming cost V 4 bases and J 4 bases, with 3 bases left between them. CDR3 length: 11 amino acids. Germline CDR1 reads SGDLS; CDR2 reads YYNGEE. The whole variable domain, remainder taken from reference TRBV9 and TRBJ1-3, is DSGVTQTPKHLITATGQRVTLRCSPRSGDLSVYWYQQSLDQGLQFLIQYYNGEERAKGNILERFSAQQFPDLHSELNLSSLELGDSALYFCASSRGNTIYFGEGSWLTVV.

This clone was recorded once. This chain uses TRBV5-1 with TRBJ2-3; D remains ambiguous. Per germline, CDR1 SGHRS and CDR2 YFSETQ. The V end lost 4 bases, the J end lost 6 bases, and 15 bases lay between the germline ends. The CDR3 sequence is 14 residues long. The CDR3 sequence is CASSMDLNPDTQYF. CDR3 bases: TGCGCCAGCAGCATGGATCTCAATCCGGATACGCAGTATTTT.

This clone was observed many times. V is TRBV25-1 and J is TRBJ1-2, with TRBD1 matching 7 bases. Trimming took 1 base from V and 4 from J; bases not matched to a gene: 9. CDR1 and CDR2 (germline): MGHDK, SYGVNS. The CDR3 length is 16 residues. CDR3 region: CASSEFGGQSPYGYTF. The CDR3 region has the DNA TGTGCCAGCAGTGAATTTGGGGGACAGTCACCCTATGGCTACACCTTC.

This chain joins TRBV15 and TRBJ2-4; no clear D gene. Between the trimmed V and J ends, which lost 2 bases and 0 bases, there was a span of 11 bases. The CDR3 extends over 16 amino acids. Germline V lookup: CDR1 LNHNV, CDR2 YYDKDF (reference sequence). In DNA, the CDR3 is TGTGCCACCAGCAGACGAGACGGAGAAGCCAAAAACATTCAGTACTTC. Protein sequence: CATSRRDGEAKNIQYF.

This clone occurred a few times. V gene TRBV25-1 combines with J gene TRBJ1-3, with TRBD1 as a possible D gene (5 bases). The V end lost 3 bases, the J end lost 8 bases, and 11 bases lay between the germline ends. This CDR3 region has 13 residues. Germline V gives CDR1 MGHDK, CDR2 SYGVNS. CDR3 residues: CASSDLGVDTIYF. The CDR3 DNA is TGTGCCAGCAGTGACTTGGGGGTGGACACCATATATTTT.

This chain connects TRBV27 to TRBJ2-2; weak D call: TRBD1 (6 bases). Deletions cut 2 bases from V and 3 bases from J, with 7 bases between. This CDR3 is 14 amino acids long. Germline CDR1 is MNHEY and CDR2 is SMNVEV (reference sequence). The CDR3 nucleotides read TGTGCCAGCAGTTTAGGGGGCTACACCGGGGAGCTGTTTTTT. It encodes CASSLGGYTGELFF.

This chain links TRBV2 with TRBJ2-1, with 14 bases fitting TRBD2. Germline V gives CDR1 SNHLY, CDR2 FYNNEI. J lost 6 bases, V lost 7 bases, and 2 bases had no gene match. This CDR3 contains 14 residues. CDR3 protein: CASIGLAGGNEQFF. The DNA of the CDR3 is TGTGCCAGCATTGGACTAGCGGGGGGCAATGAGCAGTTCTTC.